This T cell receptor (beta chain) was retrieved from a study of blood T cell repertoires in COVID-19. V lost 6 bases to trimming and J lost 1 base, with 16 bases between them. The CDR3 covers 16 residues. The germline gives CDR1 KGHSH, CDR2 LQKENI. As processed by the authors: Reference gene primer amplification gave nucleated cell count estimates. TCRdb's copy holds only in-frame clones and misses some; the assay was immunoSEQ multiplex PCR. V, J and clone size derive from that table, while D and trimming were established from the DNA sequence. The table has 97,000 or so clones, 90% seen once. Sequences were obtained from peripheral blood. The receptor was derived from a man aged 60 to 75 with acute or convalescent COVID-19. This rearrangement joins TRBV18 to TRBJ1-5; D call uncertain. CDR3 DNA: TGTGCCAGCTCCCTGGGGAGCACCGGGAGCAATCAGCCCCAGCATTTT. Its translation: CASSLGSTGSNQPQHF.